This T cell receptor beta chain was captured by sequencing in a study of blood T cell repertoires in COVID-19. Study information: Sites in the United States, Italy and Spain provided acute and convalescent COVID-19 samples.

Germline V gives CDR1 SGHNT, CDR2 YYREEE (reference sequence). The CDR3 extends over 16 amino acids. Trimming cost V 0 bases and J 2 bases, with 11 bases left between them. TCRdb's copy holds only in-frame clones and misses some; the assay was immunoSEQ multiplex PCR. This table has over 350,000 clones, roughly 87% appearing once. V is TRBV5-4 and J is TRBJ2-2; tentative D call: TRBD2 (6 bases). This receptor was taken from a young woman with acute COVID-19. Sequenced sample: PBMCs or T cells enriched from blood (not recorded which). The CDR3, as DNA: TGTGCCAGCAGCTTGGACCCCGGGAGTAACACCGGGGAGCTGTTTTTT. It is translated as CASSLDPGSNTGELFF.